A single TCR beta chain is shown here with its context. Its specificity is unknown. The data stem from a study of cytomegalovirus exposure and HLA in healthy donors. Findings of the study overall: For TCR beta chains, V- and J-gene trimming was later linked to a missense DCLRE1C variant. Some TCR beta chains (approximately 180 of them) were listed as cytomegalovirus-associated.

Use of 60 Vbeta and 13 Jbeta primers characterized the PCR. TCRdb keeps only in-frame clones here, not all; method: immunoSEQ multiplex PCR. The sample lists about 160,000 clones, about 60% occurring once. Sequencing was performed on PBMCs. The sequence came from a woman aged 60-75 years in good health and CMV-seropositive.

As DNA, the CDR3 is TGTGCCAGCAGTCGGGTTGGTAGCGGGAAGTACAATGAGCAGTTCTTC. As protein: CASSRVGSGKYNEQFF. The chain links TRBV28 to TRBJ2-1, with 8 bases fitting TRBD2. The germline V gene has CDR1 MDHEN and CDR2 SYDVKM. V lost 5 bases to trimming and J lost 4 bases; unmatched junction nucleotides: 10. The length of the CDR3 is 16 residues.